These 27 T cell receptor beta chains originate from one sample sequenced in a study of early T cells in non-severe SARS-CoV-2 infection. One entry per CDR3 protein, called by TCRdb with MiXCR from the 5' RACE reads. This table has 50,000 to 65,000 distinct CDR3 sequences, 11% appearing once. The sequences come from whole blood, collected at baseline. These receptors all stem from an adult who was a healthcare worker with PCR-confirmed SARS-CoV-2 infection or an uninfected control (not recorded which).

The sample holds a few counts of this clonotype. The V and J genes are TRBV12-3 or TRBV12-4 and TRBJ2-2, with D perhaps TRBD1 (6 bases). The CDR3 spans 15 residues. Trimming cost V 2 bases and J 6 bases, with 13 bases left between them. The DNA for the CDR3 is TGTGCCAGCAGTTTACTTCAGGGGAAGGCCGGGGAGCTGTTTTTT. Translation: CASSLLQGKAGELFF.

This clonotype was picked up a small number of times. V and J are TRBV12-3 or TRBV12-4 and TRBJ2-5, with D possibly TRBD1 on 6 matching bases. V lost 9 bases and J 5 bases, leaving 16 bases between the germline ends. The CDR3 length is 13 residues. The CDR3 region has the DNA TGTGCCAGTTCCTGGGGGACAACGGAGACCCAGTACTTC. Its protein product is CASSWGTTETQYF.

Many counts were recorded for this clonotype. The gene calls are TRBV25-1 and TRBJ2-2, with TRBD2 as a possible D gene (5 bases). V lost 10 bases and J lost 6, with 9 bases in between. The germline CDR1 and CDR2 sequences are MGHDK and SYGVNS. The CDR3 sequence is 11 residues long. CDR3 coding DNA: TGTGCCACCGAGAGGGCCGGGGAGCTGTTTTTT. Translated: CATERAGELFF.

This clonotype appeared a few times. J is TRBJ2-1 and V is TRBV11-2; 9 nucleotides align to TRBD1. Germline assignment: CDR1 SGHAT and CDR2 FQNNGV. The J segment lost 6 bases and the V segment lost 0 bases, leaving 6 bases of the junction unmatched. CDR3 length: 16 amino acids. DNA of the CDR3: TGTGCCAGCAGCTTAGACCCGGGACAGGGTCGCAATGAGCAGTTCTTC. Amino acids: CASSLDPGQGRNEQFF.

This clonotype was seen only a few times. V usage is TRBV11-2 and J usage is TRBJ1-1, with D maybe TRBD1 (6 bases). Trimming took off 2 bases at V and 8 bases at J, with 12 bases between the two ends. The CDR3 loop spans 13 amino acids. Germline values: CDR1 SGHAT, CDR2 FQNNGV. CDR3 sequence: CASSLPPTGEAFF. Written as DNA, the CDR3 is TGTGCCAGCAGCTTACCACCGACAGGAGAAGCTTTCTTT.

This clonotype was counted only a few times. The germline gene is not matched at one end of the junction; a read error may be the cause. J is TRBJ2-3 and V is TRBV7-7; 7 nucleotides agree with TRBD1. Per germline, CDR1 SSHAT and CDR2 FNYEAQ (reference sequence). This CDR3 is built from 15 residues. The CDR3 DNA reads TGTGCTAGCAGCTTAGGGTTAGGGGGCGGCGATACGCAGTATTTT. Translating it yields CASSLGLGGGDTQYF.

This clonotype was seen ten or more times. The rearrangement links TRBV29-1 to TRBJ2-1; 8 nucleotides match TRBD2. CDR3 size: 14 residues. Per the germline V gene, CDR1 is SQVTM and CDR2 is ANQGSEA. V was clipped by 6 bases and J by 6 bases; unmatched bases: 10. CDR3 bases: TGCAGCGTCCGGACCCCCGGGAGGGTCAATGAGCAGTTCTTC. It codes for CSVRTPGRVNEQFF.

This clonotype came up many times. V usage is TRBV6-5 and J usage is TRBJ2-1; D is uncertain. Germline V gives CDR1 MNHEY, CDR2 SVGAGI. V lost 4 bases, J lost 7 bases, and 8 bases lay in between. The CDR3 has 12 residues. CDR3 nucleotides: TGTGCCAGCAGTTTAGACCATAATGAGCAGTTCTTC. This sequence encodes CASSLDHNEQFF.

This clonotype was seen only a few times. The chain links TRBV4-3 to TRBJ2-3; D call uncertain. Germline V gene sequence: CDR1 LGHNA, CDR2 YSLEER. With 1 base removed from V and 2 bases from J, the gap between germline ends came to 7 bases. This CDR3 has 14 residues. Here the CDR3 reads CASSQVGTTDTQYF. DNA of the CDR3: TGCGCCAGCAGCCAAGTGGGCACCACAGATACGCAGTATTTT.

The chain joins TRBV13 to TRBJ1-6; TRBD1 agrees at 7 bases. The germline V gene encodes CDR1 PRHDT and CDR2 FYEKMQ (reference sequence). The CDR3 covers 13 residues. J gave up 5 bases and V 6 bases, and 1 base lay outside the gene matches. CDR3 sequence: CASSGQDNSPLHF. The CDR3 DNA sequence: TGTGCCAGCAGTGGACAGGATAATTCACCCCTCCACTTT.

The chain employs TRBV6-5 and TRBJ2-7; possible D gene TRBD2, 6 bases. CDR3 length: 13 amino acids. V lost 6 bases to trimming and J lost 5 bases, with 14 bases between them. CDR1 is MNHEY and CDR2 is SVGAGI in the germline V gene. The CDR3 DNA reads as TGTGCCAGCAGGGGAGGACGGAGCCACGAGCAGTACTTC. It encodes CASRGGRSHEQYF.

This chain uses TRBV7-9 with TRBJ2-5, with TRBD2 matching 10 bases. The CDR3 spans 17 residues. The J segment lost 0 bases and the V segment lost 0 bases, leaving 4 bases of the junction unmatched. CDR1 is SEHNR, CDR2 FQNEAQ, per germline (reference sequence). CDR3 coding DNA: TGTGCCAGCAGCTTAGCGGCTAGCGGGGGCTACCAAGAGACCCAGTACTTC. Translation gives CASSLAASGGYQETQYF.

This clonotype showed up just a few times. V is TRBV11-2 and J is TRBJ2-3; D is uncertain. V lost 1 base and J lost 11, with 13 bases in between. CDR1 SGHAT and CDR2 FQNNGV come from the germline V gene. The CDR3 has 13 residues. CDR3: CASSLGGASGQYF. The CDR3 DNA reads as TGTGCCAGCAGCTTAGGAGGTGCTTCGGGGCAGTATTTT.

This clonotype has ten or more counts. The V and J genes are TRBV3-1 and TRBJ1-6; D unresolved. CDR3 length: 14 residues. Looked up from germline, CDR1 is LGHDT and CDR2 is YNNKEL (reference sequence). Trimming cost V 1 base and J 12 bases, with 13 bases left between them. The CDR3 DNA reads TGTGCCAGCAGCCAAGGCGGGTCCCGAAGACCCCTCCACTTT. Amino acid sequence: CASSQGGSRRPLHF.

The V gene is TRBV2, the J gene TRBJ1-4; no reliable D call. V shed 2 bases and J shed 11 bases, with 9 bases lying between them. This CDR3 region has 12 residues. The germline V gene encodes CDR1 SNHLY and CDR2 FYNNEI. CDR3 DNA: TGTGCCAGCAGTGAAATCGAAGGGAAACTGTTTTTT. It is translated as CASSEIEGKLFF. Complete variable domain (other parts from reference TRBV2 and TRBJ1-4): EPEVTQTPSHQVTQMGQEVILRCVPISNHLYFYWYRQILGQKVEFLVSFYNNEISEKSEIFDDQFSVERPDGSNFTLKIRSTKLEDSAMYFCASSEIEGKLFFGSGTQLSVL.

This chain links TRBV29-1 with TRBJ1-4, with 10 bases that match TRBD1. The CDR3 has 13 residues. Looked up from germline, CDR1 is SQVTM and CDR2 is ANQGSEA. V was clipped by 6 bases and J by 8 bases; unmatched bases: 6. The CDR3 DNA sequence: TGCAGCGTACGGACAGGGGGAGCCGAAAAACTGTTTTTT. The encoded protein is CSVRTGGAEKLFF.

This clonotype was seen ten or more times. V is TRBV19 and J is TRBJ2-1; TRBD2 matches at 10 bases. Germline values: CDR1 LNHDA, CDR2 SQIVND (reference sequence). After removal of 3 bases from V and 3 bases from J, the junction contained 5 bases not matched to a gene. This CDR3 has 16 residues. The CDR3 nucleotides are TGTGCCAGTAGTATTCCCCTAGCGGGGGACTACAATGAGCAGTTCTTC. It encodes CASSIPLAGDYNEQFF.

This chain joins TRBV6-1 and TRBJ2-3, with a weak D call TRBD1 (6 bases). The V end lost 6 bases, the J end lost 4 bases, and 20 bases lay between the germline ends. The CDR3 length is 16 residues. From germline, CDR1 is MNHNS and CDR2 SASEGT. The CDR3 DNA reads as TGTGCCAGCAGCATTGACAGGCCCAGGGGCGCAGATACGCAGTATTTT. This translates into CASSIDRPRGADTQYF.

This rearrangement joins TRBV25-1 to TRBJ1-6; D perhaps matches TRBD1 (6 bases). Trimming took 6 bases from V and 7 from J, leaving 19 bases between them. Germline V gene sequence: CDR1 MGHDK, CDR2 SYGVNS. The CDR3 spans 16 residues. The CDR3 loop reads CASRKEGGAGNSPLHF. CDR3 in DNA: TGTGCCAGCAGGAAAGAGGGGGGAGCAGGGAATTCACCCCTCCACTTT.

The chain uses TRBV30 and TRBJ2-7, with unresolved D. The germline V gene has CDR1 GTSNPN and CDR2 SVGIG (reference sequence). Trimming left V 0 bases short and J 6 bases short, with 12 bases between. This CDR3 spans 13 amino acids. For the CDR3, the DNA is TGTGCCTGGAGTGTACGTAAGGGCGCCGAGCAGTACTTC. Encoded protein: CAWSVRKGAEQYF.

This clonotype has more than one count but fewer than ten. CDR3 DNA: TGTGCCGCCGAGACTAGCGGGGGTGGAAGTACGCAGTATTTT. It encodes CAAETSGGGSTQYF. The V and J genes are TRBV10-3 and TRBJ2-3; TRBD2 matches at 12 bases. The germline V gene encodes CDR1 ENHRY and CDR2 SYGVKD. Unmatched junction bases numbered 11, after V lost 11 bases and J lost 8 bases. This CDR3 has 14 amino acids.

The rearrangement links TRBV24-1 to TRBJ2-2; 7 nucleotides line up with TRBD2. CDR1 is KGHDR, CDR2 SFDVKD, per germline. This CDR3 is 16 amino acids long. The V gene end was trimmed by 4 bases and the J gene end by 5 bases; junction bases not matched to a gene: 9. As DNA, the CDR3 is TGTGCCACCAGTGAAGCCGGGTCCGGGAGGACCGGGGAGCTGTTTTTT. Translated, it gives CATSEAGSGRTGELFF.

This clonotype came up a few times. This chain connects TRBV9 to TRBJ2-3; 7 nucleotides line up with TRBD2. This CDR3 comprises 16 residues. The V and J ends lost 0 bases and 2 bases, in that order; junction bases with no gene match: 6. CDR1 is SGDLS and CDR2 is YYNGEE in the germline V gene. The CDR3 bases are TGTGCCAGCAGCGTAGCAGCGGGGAGTACCACAGATACGCAGTATTTT. It yields the protein CASSVAAGSTTDTQYF. The full variable domain, rest sourced from reference TRBV9 and TRBJ2-3, is DSGVTQTPKHLITATGQRVTLRCSPRSGDLSVYWYQQSLDQGLQFLIQYYNGEERAKGNILERFSAQQFPDLHSELNLSSLELGDSALYFCASSVAAGSTTDTQYFGPGTRLTVL.

This clonotype turned up a few times. The CDR3 here is CASSGGTNYGYTF. The DNA of the CDR3 is TGTGCCAGCAGTGGAGGCACAAACTATGGCTACACCTTC. The chain has TRBV25-1 and TRBJ1-2; D remains unclear. The CDR3 length is 13 residues. V was trimmed by 4 bases and J by 2 bases, leaving 8 bases between them. The germline CDR1 and CDR2 sequences are MGHDK and SYGVNS.

The rearrangement links TRBV5-1 to TRBJ2-3; 9 positions match TRBD2. Germline values: CDR1 SGHRS, CDR2 YFSETQ. This CDR3 comprises 16 residues. J was trimmed by 2 bases and V by 0 bases; bases with no gene match: 4. CDR3 DNA: TGCGCCAGCAGCTTGGATAGCGGGGGAGCCACAGATACGCAGTATTTT. Amino acids: CASSLDSGGATDTQYF.

The V call is TRBV7-8, the J call TRBJ1-5, with D perhaps TRBD1 (5 bases). Germline values: CDR1 SGHVS, CDR2 FQNEAQ. The CDR3 runs 12 residues. V was shortened by 3 bases and J by 9 bases, with 9 bases between the two germline ends. CDR3: CASSFSGRPQHF. In DNA, the CDR3 is TGTGCCAGCAGCTTTTCGGGACGGCCCCAGCATTTT.

This clonotype was found a few times. J is TRBJ2-7 and V is TRBV12-3 or TRBV12-4; 7 bases agree with TRBD2. CDR3 length equals 15 residues. V shed 5 bases, J shed 0 bases, and the junction held 7 bases outside the gene matches. CDR3: CASSGKRGSSYEQYF. In nucleotides, the CDR3 is TGTGCCAGCAGTGGGAAGCGGGGAAGCTCCTACGAGCAGTACTTC.